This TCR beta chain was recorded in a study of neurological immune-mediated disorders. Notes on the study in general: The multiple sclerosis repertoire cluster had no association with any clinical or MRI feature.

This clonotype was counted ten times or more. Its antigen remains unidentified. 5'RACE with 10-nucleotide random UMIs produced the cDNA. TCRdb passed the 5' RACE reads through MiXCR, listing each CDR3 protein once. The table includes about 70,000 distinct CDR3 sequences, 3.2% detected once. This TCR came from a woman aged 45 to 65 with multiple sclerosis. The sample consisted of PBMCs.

CDR3 loop: CSAREIGLEAFF. The CDR3 DNA follows: TGCAGTGCTAGAGAGATAGGCCTTGAAGCTTTCTTT. The gene calls are TRBV20-1 and TRBJ1-1; D unclear. Germline V gene data show CDR1 as DFQATT and CDR2 as SNEGSKA (reference sequence). The CDR3 contains 12 residues. Trimming took off 0 bases at V and 7 bases at J, with 9 bases between the two ends.